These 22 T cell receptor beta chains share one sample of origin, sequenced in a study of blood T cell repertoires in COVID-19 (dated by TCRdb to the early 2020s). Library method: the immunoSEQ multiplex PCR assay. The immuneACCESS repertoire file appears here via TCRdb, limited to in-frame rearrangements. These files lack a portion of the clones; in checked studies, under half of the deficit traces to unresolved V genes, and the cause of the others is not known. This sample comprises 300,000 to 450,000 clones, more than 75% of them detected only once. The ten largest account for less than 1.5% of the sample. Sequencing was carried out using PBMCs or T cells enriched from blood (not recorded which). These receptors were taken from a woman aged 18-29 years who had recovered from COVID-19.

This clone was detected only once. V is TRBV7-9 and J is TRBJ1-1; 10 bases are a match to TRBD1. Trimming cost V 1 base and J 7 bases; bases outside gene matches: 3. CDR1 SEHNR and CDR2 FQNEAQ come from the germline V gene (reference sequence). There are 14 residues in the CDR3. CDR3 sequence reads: CASSLEGQGDEAFF. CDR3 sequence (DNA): TGTGCCAGCAGCTTAGAAGGACAGGGGGATGAAGCTTTCTTT. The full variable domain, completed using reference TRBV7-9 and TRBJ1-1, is DTGVSQNPRHKITKRGQNVTFRCDPISEHNRLYWYRQTLGQGPEFLTYFQNEAQLEKSRLLSDRFSAERPKGSFSTLEIQRTEQGDSAMYLCASSLEGQGDEAFFGQGTRLTVV.

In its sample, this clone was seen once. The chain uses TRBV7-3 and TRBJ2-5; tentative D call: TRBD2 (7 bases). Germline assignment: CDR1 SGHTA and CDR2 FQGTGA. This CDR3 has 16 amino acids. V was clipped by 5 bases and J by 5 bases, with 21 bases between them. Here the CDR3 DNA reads TGTGCCAGCAGCCCCGGTTGGGGGGGGCCCCGGGAGACCCAGTACTTC. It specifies CASSPGWGGPRETQYF.

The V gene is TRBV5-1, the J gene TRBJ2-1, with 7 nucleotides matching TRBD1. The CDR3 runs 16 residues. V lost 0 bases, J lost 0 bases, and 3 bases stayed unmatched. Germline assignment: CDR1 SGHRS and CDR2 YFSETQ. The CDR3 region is CASSLARDSSYNEQFF. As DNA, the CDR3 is TGCGCCAGCAGCTTGGCCCGGGACAGCTCCTACAATGAGCAGTTCTTC.

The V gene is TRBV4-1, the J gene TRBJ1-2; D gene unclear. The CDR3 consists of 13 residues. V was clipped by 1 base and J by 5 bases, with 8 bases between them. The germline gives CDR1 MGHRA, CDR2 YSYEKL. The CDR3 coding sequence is TGCGCCAGCAGCCAAGTGGCTCTTTATGGCTACACCTTC. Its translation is CASSQVALYGYTF.

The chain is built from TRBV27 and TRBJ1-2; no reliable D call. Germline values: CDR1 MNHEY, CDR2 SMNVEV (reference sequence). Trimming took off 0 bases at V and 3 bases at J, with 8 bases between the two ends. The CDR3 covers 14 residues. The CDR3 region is CASSLSIQDYGYTF. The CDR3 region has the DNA TGTGCCAGCAGTTTATCGATTCAGGACTATGGCTACACCTTC.

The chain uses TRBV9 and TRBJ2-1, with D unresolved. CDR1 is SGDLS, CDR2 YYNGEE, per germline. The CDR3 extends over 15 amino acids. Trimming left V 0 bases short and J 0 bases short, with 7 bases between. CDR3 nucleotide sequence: TGTGCCAGCAGCGTAGTAACGGGCTCCTACAATGAGCAGTTCTTC. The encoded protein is CASSVVTGSYNEQFF.

Here the CDR3 DNA reads TGTGCCAGCAGTTACTCTGGGACACCGCAAGAGACCCAGTACTTC. Translated: CASSYSGTPQETQYF. The chain links TRBV6-5 to TRBJ2-5, with D maybe TRBD1 (6 bases). Looked up from germline, CDR1 is MNHEY and CDR2 is SVGAGI. V was cut by 0 bases and J by 2 bases, with 10 bases left in between. The CDR3 is 15 amino acids.

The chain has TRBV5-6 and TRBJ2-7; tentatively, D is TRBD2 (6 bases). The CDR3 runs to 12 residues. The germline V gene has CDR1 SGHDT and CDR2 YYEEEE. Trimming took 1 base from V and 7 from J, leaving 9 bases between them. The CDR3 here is CASSLIGGEQYF. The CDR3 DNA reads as TGTGCCAGCAGCTTGATTGGGGGGGAGCAGTACTTC.

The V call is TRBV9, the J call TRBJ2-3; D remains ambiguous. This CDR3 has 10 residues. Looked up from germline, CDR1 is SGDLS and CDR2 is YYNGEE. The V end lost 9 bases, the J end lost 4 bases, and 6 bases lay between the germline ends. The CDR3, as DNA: TGTGCCAACCCGGCAGATACGCAGTATTTT. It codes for CANPADTQYF. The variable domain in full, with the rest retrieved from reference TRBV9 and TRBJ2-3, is DSGVTQTPKHLITATGQRVTLRCSPRSGDLSVYWYQQSLDQGLQFLIQYYNGEERAKGNILERFSAQQFPDLHSELNLSSLELGDSALYFCANPADTQYFGPGTRLTVL.

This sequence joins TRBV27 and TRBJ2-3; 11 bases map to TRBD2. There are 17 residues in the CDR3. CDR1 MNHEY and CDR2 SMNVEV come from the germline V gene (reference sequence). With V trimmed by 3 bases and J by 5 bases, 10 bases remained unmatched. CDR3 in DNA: TGTGCCAGCAGTTTTGAAGGGGTAGCGGGGGGGAAAGATACGCAGTATTTT. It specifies CASSFEGVAGGKDTQYF.

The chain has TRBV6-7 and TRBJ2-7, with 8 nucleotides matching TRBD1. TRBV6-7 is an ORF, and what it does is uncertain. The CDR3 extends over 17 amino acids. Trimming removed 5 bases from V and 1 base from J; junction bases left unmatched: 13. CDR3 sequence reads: CASSKSGTGMCSYEQYF. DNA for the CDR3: TGTGCCAGCAGTAAATCCGGGACAGGCATGTGTTCCTACGAGCAGTACTTC.

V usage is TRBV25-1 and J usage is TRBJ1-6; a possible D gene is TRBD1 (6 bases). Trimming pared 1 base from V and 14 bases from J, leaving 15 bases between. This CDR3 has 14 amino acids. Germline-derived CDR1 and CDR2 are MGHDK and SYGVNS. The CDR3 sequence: CASSEWTAVPSLHF. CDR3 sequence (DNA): TGTGCCAGCAGTGAATGGACAGCCGTTCCGTCCCTCCACTTT. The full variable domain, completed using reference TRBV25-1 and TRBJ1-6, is EADIYQTPRYLVIGTGKKITLECSQTMGHDKMYWYQQDPGMELHLIHYSYGVNSTEKGDLSSESTVSRIRTEHFPLTLESARPSHTSQYLCASSEWTAVPSLHFGNGTRLTVT.

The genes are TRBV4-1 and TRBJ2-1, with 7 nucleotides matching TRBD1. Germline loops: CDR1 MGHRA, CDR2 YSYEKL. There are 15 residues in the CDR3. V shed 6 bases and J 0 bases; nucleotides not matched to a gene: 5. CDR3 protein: CASSYRGSSYNEQFF. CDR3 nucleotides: TGCGCCAGCAGTTACAGGGGAAGCTCCTACAATGAGCAGTTCTTC.

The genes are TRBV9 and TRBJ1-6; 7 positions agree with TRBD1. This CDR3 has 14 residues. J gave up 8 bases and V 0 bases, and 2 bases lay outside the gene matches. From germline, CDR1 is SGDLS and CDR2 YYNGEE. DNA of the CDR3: TGTGCCAGCAGCGTAGGGACAGGCGATTCACCCCTCCACTTT. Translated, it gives CASSVGTGDSPLHF.

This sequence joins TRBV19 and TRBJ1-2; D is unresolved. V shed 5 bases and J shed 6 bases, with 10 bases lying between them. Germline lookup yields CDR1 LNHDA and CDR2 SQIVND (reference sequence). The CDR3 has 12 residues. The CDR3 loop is CASSATPDGYTF. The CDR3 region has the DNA TGTGCCAGTAGTGCAACCCCGGATGGCTACACCTTC.

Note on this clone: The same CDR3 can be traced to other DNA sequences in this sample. The CDR3 loop is CASSLLSGPYEQYF. The CDR3 DNA follows: TGTGCCAGCAGCTTACTGTCGGGTCCCTACGAGCAGTACTTC. The rearrangement links TRBV7-3 to TRBJ2-7, with D unresolved. The ends were cut back, 2 bases at V and 2 bases at J, with 10 bases in the middle. The germline CDR1 and CDR2 sequences are SGHTA and FQGTGA. The CDR3 runs to 14 residues.

The CDR3 coding sequence is TGTGCCAGCGGACAGGGGGCAGGCGGCTACACCTTC. Translation gives CASGQGAGGYTF. The V and J genes are TRBV14 and TRBJ1-2; 11 bases agree with TRBD1. The V gene end was trimmed by 8 bases and the J gene end by 8 bases; junction bases not matched to a gene: 4. CDR3 length equals 12 residues. Germline lookup yields CDR1 SGHDN and CDR2 FVKESK.

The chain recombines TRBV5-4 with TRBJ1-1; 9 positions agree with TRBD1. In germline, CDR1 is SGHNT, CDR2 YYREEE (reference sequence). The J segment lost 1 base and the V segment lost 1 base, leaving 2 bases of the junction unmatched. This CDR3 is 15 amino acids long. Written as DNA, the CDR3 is TGTGCCAGCAGCTTGATGGGACAGGGGAACACTGAAGCTTTCTTT. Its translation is CASSLMGQGNTEAFF.

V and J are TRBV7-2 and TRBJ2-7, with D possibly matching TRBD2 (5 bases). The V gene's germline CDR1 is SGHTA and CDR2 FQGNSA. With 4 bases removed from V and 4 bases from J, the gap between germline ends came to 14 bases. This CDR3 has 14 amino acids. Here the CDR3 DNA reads TGTGCCAGCAGCTCGGGATGGGAGAGATACGAGCAGTACTTC. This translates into CASSSGWERYEQYF. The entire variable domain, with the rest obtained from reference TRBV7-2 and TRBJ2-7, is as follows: GAGVSQSPSNKVTEKGKDVELRCDPISGHTALYWYRQSLGQGLEFLIYFQGNSAPDKSGLPSDRFSAERTGGSVSTLTIQRTQQEDSAVYLCASSSGWERYEQYFGPGTRLTVT.

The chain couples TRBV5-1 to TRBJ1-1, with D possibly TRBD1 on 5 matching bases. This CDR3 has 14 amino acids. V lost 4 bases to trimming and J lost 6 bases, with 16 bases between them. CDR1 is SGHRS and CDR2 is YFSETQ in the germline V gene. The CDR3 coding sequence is TGCGCCAGCAGCCCTGGACAAAGGGGCGCTGAAGCTTTCTTT. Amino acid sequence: CASSPGQRGAEAFF.

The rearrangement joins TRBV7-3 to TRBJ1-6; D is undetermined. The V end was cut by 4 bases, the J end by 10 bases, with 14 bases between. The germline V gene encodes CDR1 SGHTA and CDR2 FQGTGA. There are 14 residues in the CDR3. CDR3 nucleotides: TGTGCCAGCAGCTCCCGGGGTCTGCGATCACCCCTCCACTTT. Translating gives CASSSRGLRSPLHF.

CDR3 loop: CASSQVLDTETGDEQYF. The CDR3 bases are TGCGCCAGCAGCCAAGTTCTTGACACGGAGACAGGGGACGAGCAGTACTTC. This rearrangement joins TRBV4-1 to TRBJ2-7; TRBD1 aligns across 8 bases. V shed 1 base, J shed 5 bases, and the junction held 13 bases outside the gene matches. CDR3 length: 17 amino acids. Germline values: CDR1 MGHRA, CDR2 YSYEKL.